The rows below give T cell receptor beta chains drawn from one sample of a study of T cell responses to AZD1222 COVID-19 vaccine. This table comes from immunoSEQ multiplex PCR, and its TCRdb copy is limited to in-frame clones, with some not included. The sample contains approximately 160,000 clones, approximately 88% of which appear only once. The source material was peripheral blood, sampled on day 0 of AZD1222 vaccination. The receptors come from an adult in good health. The CDR3 runs from the conserved cysteine through the conserved F or W.

TRBV12-3/TRBV12-4,TRBJ2-3,CASKGKAQYF
TRBV25-1,TRBJ2-4,CASSPSRTGINIQYF
TRBV6-1,TRBJ2-1,CASSELNEQFF
TRBV3-1/TRBV3-2,TRBJ2-1,CASSLSSLEQFF
TRBV9,TRBJ2-5,CASSVGPGFKETQYF
TRBV7-2,TRBJ2-4,CASSSLSIQYF
TRBV12-3/TRBV12-4,TRBJ2-7,CASSPLGGEQYF
TRBV7-7,TRBJ2-2,CASSLGTGELFF
TRBV14,TRBJ2-3,CASSQGLITSGRATDTQYF
TRBV6-6,TRBJ1-5,CASNRLFDQPQHF
TRBV27,TRBJ2-5,CASSRNRGLETQYF
TRBV10-3,TRBJ2-5,CAISEGQSQETQYF
TRBV3-1/TRBV3-2,TRBJ1-2,CASSQWTGGASGYTF
TRBV29-1,TRBJ2-7,CSVATRTGFSYEQYF
TRBV9,TRBJ2-2,CASSLGVNTGELFF
TRBV11-2,TRBJ1-4,CASSLPGLEKLFF
TRBV7-2,TRBJ1-1,CASSFDGVSAFF